The 14 T cell receptor beta chains below all came from one sample that was sequenced in a study of blood T cell repertoires in COVID-19. Using immunoSEQ multiplex PCR, the repertoire was profiled, and TCRdb retains in-frame clones only, with some absent. Of 160,000 or so clones listed, 85% to 90% are singletons. The sequenced sample consisted of peripheral blood. The receptor set was obtained from a woman between 35 and 50 years old with acute or convalescent COVID-19.

The rearrangement links TRBV11-3 to TRBJ2-1; no firm D call. V lost 3 bases, J lost 3 bases, and 3 bases lay in between. CDR1 and CDR2 (germline): SGHNT, YENEEA. This CDR3 region has 12 residues. CDR3 sequence (DNA): TGTGCCAGCAGCTTTATCTACAATGAGCAGTTCTTC. Translating gives CASSFIYNEQFF.

This clone is a singleton in its sample. V usage is TRBV6-5 and J usage is TRBJ1-2, with 9 bases matching TRBD1. The CDR3 consists of 15 residues. V lost 0 bases and J lost 3; bases outside the gene matches: 2. The germline CDR1 and CDR2 sequences are MNHEY and SVGAGI. CDR3 amino acids: CASSYSGTGYYGYTF. The CDR3 region has the DNA TGTGCCAGCAGTTACTCCGGGACAGGGTACTATGGCTACACCTTC.

This sequence joins TRBV2 and TRBJ2-7, with D tentatively TRBD2 (6 bases). Trimming pared 0 bases from V and 0 bases from J, leaving 15 bases between. CDR3 size: 17 residues. Germline CDR1 reads SNHLY; CDR2 reads FYNNEI. The CDR3 coding sequence is TGTGCCAGCAGTGAAGCGTTTCAGACTAGTGTCTCCTACGAGCAGTACTTC. Amino acid sequence: CASSEAFQTSVSYEQYF.

The chain links TRBV15 to TRBJ2-1; perhaps TRBD1 as D (5 bases). Trimming removed 0 bases at V and 0 bases at J, with 9 bases between. The CDR3 is made up of 16 amino acids. The V gene's germline CDR1 is LNHNV and CDR2 YYDKDF (reference sequence). The DNA of the CDR3 is TGTGCCACCAGCAGAGAGCAGGGAACCTCCTACAATGAGCAGTTCTTC. It yields the protein CATSREQGTSYNEQFF.

The chain uses TRBV20-1 and TRBJ2-1; 10 positions match TRBD2. CDR1 and CDR2 from the germline V gene are DFQATT and SNEGSKA (reference sequence). The CDR3 loop spans 17 amino acids. V lost 3 bases, J lost 2 bases, and 10 bases stayed unmatched. Written as DNA, the CDR3 is TGCAGTGCTAGTCAGCGGGGGGGCCGTTTAACCTACAATGAGCAGTTCTTC. Encoded protein: CSASQRGGRLTYNEQFF.

The V and J genes are TRBV13 and TRBJ2-6; possible D gene TRBD2, 5 bases. Trimming took off 0 bases at V and 0 bases at J, with 12 bases between the two ends. This CDR3 has 18 residues. Germline V gene data show CDR1 as PRHDT and CDR2 as FYEKMQ (reference sequence). The CDR3 region is CASSLGGRESSGANVLTF. CDR3 coding DNA: TGTGCCAGCAGCTTAGGCGGACGGGAAAGCTCTGGGGCCAACGTCCTGACTTTC.

This chain joins TRBV5-4 and TRBJ1-1, with 10 bases identical to TRBD1. CDR3 length equals 18 residues. Per the germline V gene, CDR1 is SGHNT and CDR2 is YYREEE (reference sequence). V was clipped by 0 bases and J by 0 bases; unmatched bases: 8. The CDR3 loop reads CASSLGGSGQGMNTEAFF. The CDR3 nucleotides are TGTGCCAGCAGCTTGGGTGGTTCGGGACAGGGGATGAACACTGAAGCTTTCTTT.

The chain uses TRBV27 and TRBJ2-4; D is perhaps TRBD2 (6 bases). Germline V gene sequence: CDR1 MNHEY, CDR2 SMNVEV (reference sequence). The length of the CDR3 is 15 residues. V lost 5 bases and J lost 0, with 11 bases in between. The CDR3 sequence: CASSRDWLAKNIQYF. The CDR3 nucleotides are TGTGCCAGCAGTCGGGACTGGCTAGCCAAAAACATTCAGTACTTC.

The V call is TRBV30, the J call TRBJ2-3, with TRBD1 matching over 7 bases. The CDR3 length is 15 residues. V lost 2 bases, J lost 2 bases, and 7 bases stayed unmatched. The germline gives CDR1 GTSNPN, CDR2 SVGIG (reference sequence). The CDR3 nucleotides are TGTGCCTGGAGTAAGGGACAGCGAGTCACAGATACGCAGTATTTT. Its translation is CAWSKGQRVTDTQYF. The complete variable domain, with remaining parts taken from reference TRBV30 and TRBJ2-3, reads SQTIHQWPATLVQPVGSPLSLECTVEGTSNPNLYWYRQAAGRGLQLLFYSVGIGQISSEVPQNLSASRPQDRQFILSSKKLLLSDSGFYLCAWSKGQRVTDTQYFGPGTRLTVL.

The chain links TRBV13 to TRBJ2-5; 11 bases fit TRBD2. Per germline, CDR1 PRHDT and CDR2 FYEKMQ (reference sequence). The CDR3 is 17 residues long. Losses at the gene ends were 0 bases for V and 3 bases for J; bases not matched to a gene: 6. CDR3 region: CASSLGPTSGVEETQYF. CDR3 sequence (DNA): TGTGCCAGCAGCTTAGGCCCGACTAGCGGGGTGGAAGAGACCCAGTACTTC.

The chain has TRBV5-1 and TRBJ2-2; TRBD1 agrees at 9 bases. This CDR3 has 15 amino acids. Germline CDR1 and CDR2: SGHRS and YFSETQ. Trimming cost V 3 bases and J 6 bases; bases outside gene matches: 6. The CDR3 DNA follows: TGCGCCAGCAGCTCCCGGGACAGGGTCGCCGGGGAGCTGTTTTTT. Protein product: CASSSRDRVAGELFF. Full variable domain (missing parts from reference TRBV5-1 and TRBJ2-2): KAGVTQTPRYLIKTRGQQVTLSCSPISGHRSVSWYQQTPGQGLQFLFEYFSETQRNKGNFPGRFSGRQFSNSRSEMNVSTLELGDSALYLCASSSRDRVAGELFFGEGSRLTVL.

V usage is TRBV19 and J usage is TRBJ1-2, with D possibly TRBD1 on 5 matching bases. Looked up from germline, CDR1 is LNHDA and CDR2 is SQIVND (reference sequence). Trimming cost V 8 bases and J 0 bases, with 13 bases left between them. The CDR3 contains 14 residues. CDR3 bases: TGTGCCAGTCGGGCAGGGCCTACTAACTATGGCTACACCTTC. Translated, it gives CASRAGPTNYGYTF. The entire variable domain, with the rest obtained from reference TRBV19 and TRBJ1-2, is as follows: DGGITQSPKYLFRKEGQNVTLSCEQNLNHDAMYWYRQDPGQGLRLIYYSQIVNDFQKGDIAEGYSVSREKKESFPLTVTSAQKNPTAFYLCASRAGPTNYGYTFGSGTRLTVV.

The genes are TRBV7-3 and TRBJ1-1; perhaps TRBD1 as D (5 bases). Germline-derived CDR1 and CDR2 are SGHTA and FQGTGA. The V and J ends lost 2 bases and 4 bases respectively, with 14 bases between them. CDR3 length: 15 residues. As DNA, the CDR3 is TGTGCCAGCAGCTTAGTTGTCAGGGCGACCACTGAAGCTTTCTTT. Protein product: CASSLVVRATTEAFF. Based on the CDR3 plus reference TRBV7-3 and TRBJ1-1, the full variable domain is GAGVSQTPSNKVTEKGKYVELRCDPISGHTALYWYRQSLGQGPEFLIYFQGTGAADDSGLPNDRFFAVRPEGSVSTLKIQRTERGDSAVYLCASSLVVRATTEAFFGQGTRLTVV.

Only one count was recorded for this clone. The gene calls are TRBV5-4 and TRBJ1-1; D unclear. Germline values: CDR1 SGHNT, CDR2 YYREEE (reference sequence). Trimming removed 5 bases at V and 0 bases at J, with 17 bases between. There are 16 residues in the CDR3. The CDR3 nucleotides are TGTGCCAGCAGGTCCCACACCACAACAGTGAACACTGAAGCTTTCTTT. Amino acids: CASRSHTTTVNTEAFF.